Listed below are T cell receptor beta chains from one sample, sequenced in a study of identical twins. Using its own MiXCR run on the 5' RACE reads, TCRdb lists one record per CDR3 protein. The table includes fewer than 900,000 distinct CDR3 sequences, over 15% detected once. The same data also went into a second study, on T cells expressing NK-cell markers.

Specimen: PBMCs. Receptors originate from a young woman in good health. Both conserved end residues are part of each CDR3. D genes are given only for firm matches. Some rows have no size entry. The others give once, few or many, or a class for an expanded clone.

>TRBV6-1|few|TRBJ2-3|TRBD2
TGTGCCAGCAGTGCGGGACTAGGGAGCACAGATACGCAGTATTTT
CASSAGLGSTDTQYF
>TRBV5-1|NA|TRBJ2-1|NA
TGCGCCAGCAGCTTGGGTGCCAGAGCTATCGTCAATGAGCAGTTCTTC
CASSLGARAIVNEQFF
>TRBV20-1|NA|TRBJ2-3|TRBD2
TGCAGTGCTAGGGGAGCCGGCGGGAGAGGGACGCAGTATTTT
CSARGAGGRGTQYF
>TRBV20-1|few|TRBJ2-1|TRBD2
TGCAGTGCCCCCGGACTAGCGGGCAGCAGTAATGAGCAGTTCTTC
CSAPGLAGSSNEQFF
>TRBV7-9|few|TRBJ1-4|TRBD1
TGTGCCAGCAGTTCGGACAGGGGTAGCGAAAAACTGTTTTTT
CASSSDRGSEKLFF
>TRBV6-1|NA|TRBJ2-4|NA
TGTGCCAGCAAGTCGGGGACCAAAAACATTCAGTACTTC
CASKSGTKNIQYF
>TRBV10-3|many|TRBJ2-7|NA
TGTGCCATCAGGGACCGGGACGGGGACTCCTACGAGCAGTACTTC
CAIRDRDGDSYEQYF
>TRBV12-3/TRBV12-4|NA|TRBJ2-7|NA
TGTGCCAGCACCCCGGGTAGTAGGCTCTCCTACGAGCAGTACTTC
CASTPGSRLSYEQYF
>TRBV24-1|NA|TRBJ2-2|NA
TGTGCCACCAGTGATGAGAAGAGTGGCGCGAACACCGGGGAGCTGTTTTTT
CATSDEKSGANTGELFF
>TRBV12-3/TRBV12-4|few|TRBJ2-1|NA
TGTGCCAGCAGCCCAGGGGCCCCATACTCCTACAATGAGCAGTTCTTC
CASSPGAPYSYNEQFF
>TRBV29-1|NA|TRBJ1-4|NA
TGCAGCGGCAGGGAGAGTTTCGTAGGAAAACTGTTTTTT
CSGRESFVGKLFF
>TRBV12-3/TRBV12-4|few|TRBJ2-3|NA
TGTGCCAGCAGGGCGACGTCAGATACGCAGTATTTT
CASRATSDTQYF
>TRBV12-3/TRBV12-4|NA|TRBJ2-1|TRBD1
TGTGCCAGCAGCCACCCGGGACAGGGACACAATGAGCAGTTCTTC
CASSHPGQGHNEQFF
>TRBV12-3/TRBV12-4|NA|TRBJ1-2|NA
TGTGCCAGCAGGCTTTCGATGGAGGAGTATGGCTACACCTTC
CASRLSMEEYGYTF
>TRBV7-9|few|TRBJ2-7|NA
TGTGCCAGCAGCCGCACTAGTGGTGAGCAGTACTTC
CASSRTSGEQYF
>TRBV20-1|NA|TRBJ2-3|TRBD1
TGCAGTGCTAGACCCCCGGCAGGGGGCCCAGATACGCAGTATTTT
CSARPPAGGPDTQYF
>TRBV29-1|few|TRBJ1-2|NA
TGCAGCGTCCTCGGGCCACGCTACACCTTC
CSVLGPRYTF
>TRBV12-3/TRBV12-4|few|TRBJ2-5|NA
TGTGCCAGCAGTTTCTCCCAGACCCAGTACTTC
CASSFSQTQYF
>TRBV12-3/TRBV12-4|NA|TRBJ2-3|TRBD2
TGTGCCAGCAGTCCTATCCCGGGACTAGCAACAGATACGCAGTATTTT
CASSPIPGLATDTQYF
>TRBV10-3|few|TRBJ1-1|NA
TGTGCCATCAGTGATGGGGATAACACTGAAGCTTTCTTT
CAISDGDNTEAFF
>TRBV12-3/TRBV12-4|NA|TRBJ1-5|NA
TGTGCCAGCAGTTTAGCTGACAATAGCAATCAGCCCCAGCATTTT
CASSLADNSNQPQHF
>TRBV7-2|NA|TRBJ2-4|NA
TGTGCCAGCAGCTTCGGGAACGACCTTGAACCTAAGTACTTC
CASSFGNDLEPKYF
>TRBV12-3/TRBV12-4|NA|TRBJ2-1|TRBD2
TGTGCCAGCAACTTCGGGGGGGAGATCTACAATGAGCAGTTCTTC
CASNFGGEIYNEQFF
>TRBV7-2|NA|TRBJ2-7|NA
TGTGCCAGCAGCCCTAGGGGGGGAAGGCTCGAGCAGTACTTC
CASSPRGGRLEQYF
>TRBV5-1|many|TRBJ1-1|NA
TGCGCCAGCAGCTTGGATCAGACCAACACTGAAGCTTTCTTT
CASSLDQTNTEAFF
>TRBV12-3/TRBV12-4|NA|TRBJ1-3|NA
TGTGCCGGTTTTGGAAACACCATATATTTT
CAGFGNTIYF
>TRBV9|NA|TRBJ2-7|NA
TGTGCCAGCAGCGCATCGGACAGGGCGGGAGGGGAGCAGTACTTC
CASSASDRAGGEQYF
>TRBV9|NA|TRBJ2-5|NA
TGTGCCAGCAGCGTAGTGGCCAGGGGAGAGGAGACCCAGTACTTC
CASSVVARGEETQYF
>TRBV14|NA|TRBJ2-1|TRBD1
TGTGCCAGCAGCCAAACGACAGGGGTGAGGAATGAGCAGTTCTTC
CASSQTTGVRNEQFF
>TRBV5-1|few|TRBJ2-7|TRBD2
TGCGCCAGCAGCTTGGGCGGGAGGGACTCCTACGAGCAGTACTTC
CASSLGGRDSYEQYF
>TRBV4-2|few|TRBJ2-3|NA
TGTGCCAGCAGCCAAGGAAATGGGGGGGCCGCCACAGATACGCAGTATTTT
CASSQGNGGAATDTQYF
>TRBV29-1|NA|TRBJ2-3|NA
TGCAGCCACAGCTCTGGGTGGAGCACAGATACGCAGTATTTT
CSHSSGWSTDTQYF